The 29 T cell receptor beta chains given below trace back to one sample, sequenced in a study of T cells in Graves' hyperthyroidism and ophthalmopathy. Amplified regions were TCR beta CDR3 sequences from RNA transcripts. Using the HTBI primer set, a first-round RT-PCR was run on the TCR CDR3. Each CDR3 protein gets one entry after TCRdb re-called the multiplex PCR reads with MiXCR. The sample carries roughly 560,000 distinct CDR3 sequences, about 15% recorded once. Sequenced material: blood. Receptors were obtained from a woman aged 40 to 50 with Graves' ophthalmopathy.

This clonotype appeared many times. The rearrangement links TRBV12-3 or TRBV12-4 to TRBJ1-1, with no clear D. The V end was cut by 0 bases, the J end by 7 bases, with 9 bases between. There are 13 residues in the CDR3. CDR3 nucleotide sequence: TGTGCCAGCAGTTTAGCGCCTTGGGATGAAGCTTTCTTT. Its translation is CASSLAPWDEAFF.

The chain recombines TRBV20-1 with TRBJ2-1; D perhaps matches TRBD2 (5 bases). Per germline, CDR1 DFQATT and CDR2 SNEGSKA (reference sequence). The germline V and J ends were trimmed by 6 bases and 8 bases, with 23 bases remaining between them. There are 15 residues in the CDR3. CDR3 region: CSAGENSQVLDEQFF. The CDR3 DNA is TGCAGTGCCGGGGAAAATAGCCAGGTTCTGGATGAGCAGTTCTTC.

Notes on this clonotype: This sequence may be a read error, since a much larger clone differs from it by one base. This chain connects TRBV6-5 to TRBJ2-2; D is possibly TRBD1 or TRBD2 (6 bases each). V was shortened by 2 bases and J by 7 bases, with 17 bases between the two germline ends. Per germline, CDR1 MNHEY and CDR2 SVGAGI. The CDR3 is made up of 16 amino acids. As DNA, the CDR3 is TGTGCCAGCAGTTACACCATGGGGGGCCAGGGCGGGGAGCTGTTTTTT. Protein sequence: CASSYTMGGQGGELFF.

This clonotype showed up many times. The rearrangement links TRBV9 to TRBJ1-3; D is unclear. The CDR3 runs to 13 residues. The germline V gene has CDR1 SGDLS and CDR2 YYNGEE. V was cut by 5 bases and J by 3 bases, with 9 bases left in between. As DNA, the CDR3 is TGTGCCAGCAGTTCTAGCCTTGGAAACACCATATATTTT. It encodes CASSSSLGNTIYF.

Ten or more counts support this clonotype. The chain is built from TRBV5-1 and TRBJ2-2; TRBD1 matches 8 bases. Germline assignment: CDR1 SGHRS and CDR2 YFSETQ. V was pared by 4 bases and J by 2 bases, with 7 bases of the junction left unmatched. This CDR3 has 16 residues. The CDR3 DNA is TGCGCCAGCAGCCCCGACAGGGGCGCAAACACCGGGGAGCTGTTTTTT. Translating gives CASSPDRGANTGELFF.

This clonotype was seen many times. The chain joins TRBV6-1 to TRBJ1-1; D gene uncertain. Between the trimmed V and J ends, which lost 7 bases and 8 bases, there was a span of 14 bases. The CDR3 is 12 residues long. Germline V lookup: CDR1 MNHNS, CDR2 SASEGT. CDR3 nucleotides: TGTGCCAGCACCCCTGAGGTGCCCGAAGCTTTCTTT. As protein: CASTPEVPEAFF.

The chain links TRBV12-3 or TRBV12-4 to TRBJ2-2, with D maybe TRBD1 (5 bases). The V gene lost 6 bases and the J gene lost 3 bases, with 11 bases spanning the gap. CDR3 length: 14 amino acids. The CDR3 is CASRYPRDTGELFF. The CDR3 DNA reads TGTGCCAGCAGATACCCCAGGGACACCGGGGAGCTGTTTTTT.

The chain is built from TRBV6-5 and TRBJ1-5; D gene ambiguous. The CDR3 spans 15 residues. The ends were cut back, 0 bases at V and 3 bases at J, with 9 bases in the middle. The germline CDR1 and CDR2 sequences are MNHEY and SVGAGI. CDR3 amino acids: CASSYSQAFNQPQHF. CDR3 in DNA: TGTGCCAGCAGTTACTCGCAGGCTTTCAATCAGCCCCAGCATTTT.

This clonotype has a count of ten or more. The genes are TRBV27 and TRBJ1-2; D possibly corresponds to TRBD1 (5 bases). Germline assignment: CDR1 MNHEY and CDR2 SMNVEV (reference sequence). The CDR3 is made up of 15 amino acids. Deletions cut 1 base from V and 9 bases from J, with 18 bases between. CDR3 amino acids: CASSLYSGGETSYTF. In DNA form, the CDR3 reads TGTGCCAGCAGTTTATATTCCGGGGGGGAGACGAGCTACACCTTC.

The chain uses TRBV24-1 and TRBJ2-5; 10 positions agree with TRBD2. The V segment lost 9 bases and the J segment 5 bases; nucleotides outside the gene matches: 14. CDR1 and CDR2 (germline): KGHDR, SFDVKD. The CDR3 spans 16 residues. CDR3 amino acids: CATARGPSGSFETQYF. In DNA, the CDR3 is TGTGCCACCGCCAGGGGACCTAGCGGGAGTTTTGAGACCCAGTACTTC.

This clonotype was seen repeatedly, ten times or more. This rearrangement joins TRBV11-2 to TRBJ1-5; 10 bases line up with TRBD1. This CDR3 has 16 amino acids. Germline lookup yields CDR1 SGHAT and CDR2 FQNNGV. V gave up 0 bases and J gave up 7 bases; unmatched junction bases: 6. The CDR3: CASSLEPGTGEQPQHF. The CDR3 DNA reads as TGTGCCAGCAGCTTAGAACCCGGGACAGGGGAGCAGCCCCAGCATTTT.

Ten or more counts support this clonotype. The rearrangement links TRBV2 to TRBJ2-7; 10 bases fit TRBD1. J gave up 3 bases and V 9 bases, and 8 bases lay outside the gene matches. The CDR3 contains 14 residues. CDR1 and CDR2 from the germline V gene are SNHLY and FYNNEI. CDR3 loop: CARSRTGGIYEQYF. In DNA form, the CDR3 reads TGTGCCAGATCCAGGACAGGGGGAATCTACGAGCAGTACTTC. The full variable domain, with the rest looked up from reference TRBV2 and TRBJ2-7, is EPEVTQTPSHQVTQMGQEVILRCVPISNHLYFYWYRQILGQKVEFLVSFYNNEISEKSEIFDDQFSVERPDGSNFTLKIRSTKLEDSAMYFCARSRTGGIYEQYFGPGTRLTVT.

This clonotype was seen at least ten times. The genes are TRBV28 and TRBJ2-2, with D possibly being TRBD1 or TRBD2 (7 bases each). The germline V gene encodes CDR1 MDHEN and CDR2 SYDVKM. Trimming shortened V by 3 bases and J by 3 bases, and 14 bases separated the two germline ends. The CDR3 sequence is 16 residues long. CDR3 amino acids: CASSLGGGFDTGELFF. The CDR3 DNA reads TGTGCCAGCAGTTTGGGAGGGGGCTTCGACACCGGGGAGCTGTTTTTT.

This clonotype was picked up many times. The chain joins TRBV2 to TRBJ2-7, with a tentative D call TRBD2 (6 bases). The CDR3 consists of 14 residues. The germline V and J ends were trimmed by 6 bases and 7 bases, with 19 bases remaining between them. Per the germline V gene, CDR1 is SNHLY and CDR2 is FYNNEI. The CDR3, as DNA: TGTGCCAGCAGCCAGGGACTGGCGTTAGGGGAGCAGTACTTC. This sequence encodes CASSQGLALGEQYF.

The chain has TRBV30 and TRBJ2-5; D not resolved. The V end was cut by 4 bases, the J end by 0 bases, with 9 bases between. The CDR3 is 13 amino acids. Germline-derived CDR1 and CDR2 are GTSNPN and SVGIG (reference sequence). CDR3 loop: CAWNPKYQETQYF. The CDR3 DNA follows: TGTGCCTGGAACCCGAAGTACCAAGAGACCCAGTACTTC.

CDR3 region: CASSSTPEQYF. The CDR3, as DNA: TGTGCCAGCAGTTCAACTCCGGAGCAGTACTTC. The chain has TRBV7-9 and TRBJ2-7; D remains unclear. CDR3 size: 11 residues. In germline, CDR1 is SEHNR, CDR2 FQNEAQ (reference sequence). V gave up 6 bases and J gave up 7 bases, with 10 bases separating them.

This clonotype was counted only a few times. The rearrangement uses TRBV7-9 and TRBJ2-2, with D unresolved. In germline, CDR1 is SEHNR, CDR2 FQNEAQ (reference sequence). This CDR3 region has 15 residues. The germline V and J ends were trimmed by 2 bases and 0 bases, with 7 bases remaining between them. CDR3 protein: CASSLPYANTGELFF. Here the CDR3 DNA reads TGTGCCAGCAGCTTACCGTACGCGAACACCGGGGAGCTGTTTTTT.

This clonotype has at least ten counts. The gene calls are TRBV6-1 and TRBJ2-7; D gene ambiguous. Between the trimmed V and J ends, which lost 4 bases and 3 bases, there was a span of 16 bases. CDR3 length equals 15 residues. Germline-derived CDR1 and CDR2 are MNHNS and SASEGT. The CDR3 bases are TGTGCCAGCAGTGTGGGCCTACAACCTTACTACGAGCAGTACTTC. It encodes CASSVGLQPYYEQYF.

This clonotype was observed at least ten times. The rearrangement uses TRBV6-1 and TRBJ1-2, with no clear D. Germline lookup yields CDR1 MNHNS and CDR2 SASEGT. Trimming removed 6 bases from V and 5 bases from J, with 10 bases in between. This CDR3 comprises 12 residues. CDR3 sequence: CASSTAAYGYTF. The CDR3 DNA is TGTGCCAGCAGCACAGCGGCTTATGGCTACACCTTC.

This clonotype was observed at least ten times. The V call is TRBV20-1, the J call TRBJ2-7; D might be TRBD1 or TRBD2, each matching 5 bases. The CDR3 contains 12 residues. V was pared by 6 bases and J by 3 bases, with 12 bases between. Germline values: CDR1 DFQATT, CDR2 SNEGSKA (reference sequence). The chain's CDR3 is CSARDGHYEQYF. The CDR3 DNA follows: TGCAGTGCCCGGGACGGCCACTACGAGCAGTACTTC.

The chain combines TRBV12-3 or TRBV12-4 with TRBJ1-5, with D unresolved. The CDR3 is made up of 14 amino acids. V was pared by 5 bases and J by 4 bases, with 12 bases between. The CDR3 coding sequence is TGTGCCAGCAGTCTCACGGACCGTAATCAGCCCCAGCATTTT. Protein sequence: CASSLTDRNQPQHF.

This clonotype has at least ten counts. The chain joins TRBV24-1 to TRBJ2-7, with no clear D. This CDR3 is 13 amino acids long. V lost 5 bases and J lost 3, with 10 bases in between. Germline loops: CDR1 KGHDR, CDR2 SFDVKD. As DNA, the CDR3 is TGTGCCACCAGTGCATCAGCCTTCTACGAGCAGTACTTC. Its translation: CATSASAFYEQYF.

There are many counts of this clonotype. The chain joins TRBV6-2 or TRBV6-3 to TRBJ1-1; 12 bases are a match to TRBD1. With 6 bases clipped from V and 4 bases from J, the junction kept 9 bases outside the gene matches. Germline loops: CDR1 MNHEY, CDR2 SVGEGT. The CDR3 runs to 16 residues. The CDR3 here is CASSWDRGQGRTEAFF. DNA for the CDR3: TGTGCCAGCAGCTGGGACAGGGGGCAAGGGCGCACTGAAGCTTTCTTT.

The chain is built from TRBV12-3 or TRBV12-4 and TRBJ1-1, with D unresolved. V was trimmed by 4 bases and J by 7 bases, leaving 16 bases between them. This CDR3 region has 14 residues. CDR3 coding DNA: TGTGCCAGCAGTTCGACTGTAGGGTGGGGTGAAGCTTTCTTT. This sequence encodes CASSSTVGWGEAFF.

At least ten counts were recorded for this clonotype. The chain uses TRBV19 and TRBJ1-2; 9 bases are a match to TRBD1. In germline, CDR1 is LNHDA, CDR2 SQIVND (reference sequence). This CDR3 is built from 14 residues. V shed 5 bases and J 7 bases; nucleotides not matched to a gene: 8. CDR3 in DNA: TGTGCCAGTAGTGGGCCACAGGGGGCGGTTGGCTACACCTTC. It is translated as CASSGPQGAVGYTF.

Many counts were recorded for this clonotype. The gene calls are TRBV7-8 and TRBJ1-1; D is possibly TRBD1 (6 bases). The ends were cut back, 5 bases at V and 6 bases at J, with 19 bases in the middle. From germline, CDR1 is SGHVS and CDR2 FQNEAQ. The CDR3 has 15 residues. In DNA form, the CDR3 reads TGTGCCAGCAGCCCTGCTCGAATTTGGGGGCCTGAAGCTTTCTTT. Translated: CASSPARIWGPEAFF.

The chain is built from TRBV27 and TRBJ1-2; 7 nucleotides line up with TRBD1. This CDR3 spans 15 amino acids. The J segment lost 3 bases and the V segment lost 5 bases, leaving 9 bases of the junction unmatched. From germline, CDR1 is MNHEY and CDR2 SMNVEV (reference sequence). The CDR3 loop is CASSPRQGVDYGYTF. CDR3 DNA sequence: TGTGCCAGCAGTCCTCGACAGGGCGTAGACTATGGCTACACCTTC.

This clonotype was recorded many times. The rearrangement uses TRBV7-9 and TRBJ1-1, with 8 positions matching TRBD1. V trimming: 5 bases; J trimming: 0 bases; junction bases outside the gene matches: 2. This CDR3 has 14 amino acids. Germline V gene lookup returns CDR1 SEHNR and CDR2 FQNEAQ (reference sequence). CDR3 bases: TGTGCCAGCAGCCGGGGACAGGTGAACACTGAAGCTTTCTTT. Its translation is CASSRGQVNTEAFF. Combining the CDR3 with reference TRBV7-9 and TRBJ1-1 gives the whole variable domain DTGVSQNPRHKITKRGQNVTFRCDPISEHNRLYWYRQTLGQGPEFLTYFQNEAQLEKSRLLSDRFSAERPKGSFSTLEIQRTEQGDSAMYLCASSRGQVNTEAFFGQGTRLTVV.

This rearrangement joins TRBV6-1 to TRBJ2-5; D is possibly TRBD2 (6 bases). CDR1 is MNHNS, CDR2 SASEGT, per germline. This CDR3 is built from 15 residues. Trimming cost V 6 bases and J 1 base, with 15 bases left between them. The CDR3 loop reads CASRETSGRQETQYF. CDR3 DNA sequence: TGTGCCAGCAGGGAAACCAGCGGGCGCCAAGAGACCCAGTACTTC.